This T cell receptor (beta chain) originates from a study of T cells in Graves' hyperthyroidism and ophthalmopathy. Background on the study: Peripheral blood draws took place at initial diagnosis, ahead of any treatment.

Diagnosis relied on clinical symptoms, serum thyroxine and TRAb, thyroid ultrasound and orbital computed tomography. There were TCR beta CDR3 regions amplified from RNA transcripts. The primer set for the first-round RT-PCR of the TCR CDR3 was HTBI. From the multiplex PCR reads, TCRdb called clonotypes with MiXCR, one entry per CDR3 protein. This sample has fewer than 450,000 distinct CDR3 sequences, with roughly 17% found just once. This clonotype came up many times. Germline V gives CDR1 DFQATT, CDR2 SNEGSKA (reference sequence). The trim removed 5 bases at V and 5 bases at J, leaving 0 bases unmatched. This CDR3 is built from 13 residues.

The sequence was collected from a woman in her 30s with Graves' hyperthyroidism that later progressed to Graves' ophthalmopathy. Source material: blood. This sequence joins TRBV20-1 and TRBJ1-4; 12 bases align to TRBD1. CDR3 sequence reads: CSAGTGGNEKLFF. The CDR3 DNA reads as TGCAGTGCTGGGACAGGGGGCAATGAAAAACTGTTTTTT.